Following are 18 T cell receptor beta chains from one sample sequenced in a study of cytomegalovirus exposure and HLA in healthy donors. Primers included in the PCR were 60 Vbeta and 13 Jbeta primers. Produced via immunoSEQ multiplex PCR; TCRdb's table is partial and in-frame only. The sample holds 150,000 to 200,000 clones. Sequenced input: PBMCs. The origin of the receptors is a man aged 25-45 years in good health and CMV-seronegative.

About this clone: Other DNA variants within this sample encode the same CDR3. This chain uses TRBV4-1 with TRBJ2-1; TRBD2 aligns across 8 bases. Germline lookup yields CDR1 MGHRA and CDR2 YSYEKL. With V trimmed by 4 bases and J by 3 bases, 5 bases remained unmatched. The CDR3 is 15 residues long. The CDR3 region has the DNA TGCGCCAGCAGCCGGTTAGCGGGGAGCTACAATGAGCAGTTCTTC. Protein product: CASSRLAGSYNEQFF.

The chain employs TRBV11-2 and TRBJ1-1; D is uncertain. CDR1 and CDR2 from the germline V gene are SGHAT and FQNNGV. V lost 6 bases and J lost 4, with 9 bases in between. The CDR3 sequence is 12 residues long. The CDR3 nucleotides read TGTGCCAGCAGGGGTGGGAGCACTGAAGCTTTCTTT. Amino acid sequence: CASRGGSTEAFF.

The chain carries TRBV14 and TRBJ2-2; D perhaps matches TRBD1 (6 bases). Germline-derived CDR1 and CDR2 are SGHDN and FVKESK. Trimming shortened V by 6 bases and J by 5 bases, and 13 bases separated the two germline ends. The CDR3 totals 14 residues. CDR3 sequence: CASSQLGATGELFF. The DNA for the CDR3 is TGTGCCAGCAGTCAGCTGGGGGCTACCGGGGAGCTGTTTTTT. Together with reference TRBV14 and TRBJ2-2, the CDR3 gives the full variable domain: EAGVTQFPSHSVIEKGQTVTLRCDPISGHDNLYWYRRVMGKEIKFLLHFVKESKQDESGMPNNRFLAERTGGTYSTLKVQPAELEDSGVYFCASSQLGATGELFFGEGSRLTVL.

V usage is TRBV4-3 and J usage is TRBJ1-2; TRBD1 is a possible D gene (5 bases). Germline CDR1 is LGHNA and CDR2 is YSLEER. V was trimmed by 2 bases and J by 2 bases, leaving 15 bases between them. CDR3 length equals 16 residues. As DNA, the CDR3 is TGCGCCAGCAGCCAAAACCATGCAGGGTTCAACTATGGCTACACCTTC. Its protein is CASSQNHAGFNYGYTF.

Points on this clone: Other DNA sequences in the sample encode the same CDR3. CDR3 region: CASSLSYEQYF. The CDR3, as DNA: TGTGCCAGCAGCCTGTCCTACGAGCAGTACTTC. V gene TRBV7-2 combines with J gene TRBJ2-7, with D hard to call. V lost 5 bases, J lost 1 base, and 3 bases lay in between. This CDR3 comprises 11 residues. The germline CDR1 and CDR2 sequences are SGHTA and FQGNSA.

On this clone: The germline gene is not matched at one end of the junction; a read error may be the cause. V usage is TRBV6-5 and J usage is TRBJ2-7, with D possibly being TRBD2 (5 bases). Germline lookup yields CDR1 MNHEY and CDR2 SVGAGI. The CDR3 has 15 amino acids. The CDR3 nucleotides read TGTGACAGCAGTTACTCCGGGAACCCAGCCTACGAGCAGTACTTC. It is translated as CDSSYSGNPAYEQYF.

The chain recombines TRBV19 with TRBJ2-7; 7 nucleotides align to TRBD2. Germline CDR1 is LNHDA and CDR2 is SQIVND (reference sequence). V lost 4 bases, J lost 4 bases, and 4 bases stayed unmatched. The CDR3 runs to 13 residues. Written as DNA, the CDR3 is TGTGCCAGTAGTACTAGCGGCGCTTACGAGCAGTACTTC. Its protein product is CASSTSGAYEQYF.

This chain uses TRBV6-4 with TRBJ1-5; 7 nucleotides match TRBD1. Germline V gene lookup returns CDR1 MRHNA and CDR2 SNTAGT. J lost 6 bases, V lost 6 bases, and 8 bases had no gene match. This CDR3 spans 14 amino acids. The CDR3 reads CASRGPGGIQPQHF. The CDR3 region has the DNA TGTGCCAGCAGGGGGCCAGGGGGGATTCAGCCCCAGCATTTT.

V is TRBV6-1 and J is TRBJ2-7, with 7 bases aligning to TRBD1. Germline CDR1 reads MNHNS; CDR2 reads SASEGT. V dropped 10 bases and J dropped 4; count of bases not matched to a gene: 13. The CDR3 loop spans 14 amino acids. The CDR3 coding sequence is TGTGCCACCCACCAGACAGGGTTCTCGTACGAGCAGTACTTC. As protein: CATHQTGFSYEQYF.

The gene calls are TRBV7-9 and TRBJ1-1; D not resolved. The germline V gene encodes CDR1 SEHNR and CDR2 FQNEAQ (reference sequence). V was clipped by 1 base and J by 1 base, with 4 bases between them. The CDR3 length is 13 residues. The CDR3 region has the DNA TGTGCCAGCAGCTTAGATCAGAACACTGAAGCTTTCTTT. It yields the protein CASSLDQNTEAFF.

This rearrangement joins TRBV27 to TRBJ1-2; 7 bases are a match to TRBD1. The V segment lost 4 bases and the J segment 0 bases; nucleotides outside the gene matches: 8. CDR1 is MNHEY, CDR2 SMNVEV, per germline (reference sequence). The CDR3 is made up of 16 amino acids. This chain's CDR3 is CASSSRPGQPNYGYTF. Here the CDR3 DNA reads TGTGCCAGCAGTTCGCGCCCGGGACAGCCTAACTATGGCTACACCTTC.

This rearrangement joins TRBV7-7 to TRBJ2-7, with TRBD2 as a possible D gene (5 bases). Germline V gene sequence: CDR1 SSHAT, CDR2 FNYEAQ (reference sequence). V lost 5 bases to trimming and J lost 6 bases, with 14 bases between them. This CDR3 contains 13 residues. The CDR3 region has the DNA TGTGCCAGCAGCCCGTCGGACTTCTCCGAGCAGTACTTC. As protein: CASSPSDFSEQYF.

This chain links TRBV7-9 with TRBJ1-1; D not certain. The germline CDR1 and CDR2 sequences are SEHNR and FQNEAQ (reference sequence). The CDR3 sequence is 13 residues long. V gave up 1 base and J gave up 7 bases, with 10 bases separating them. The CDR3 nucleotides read TGTGCCAGCAGCTTAGATCTTACTGTTGAAGCTTTCTTT. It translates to CASSLDLTVEAFF.

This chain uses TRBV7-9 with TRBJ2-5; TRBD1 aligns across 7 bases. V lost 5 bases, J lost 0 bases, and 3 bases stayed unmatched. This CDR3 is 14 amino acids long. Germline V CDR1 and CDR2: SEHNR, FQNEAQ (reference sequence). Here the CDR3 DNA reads TGTGCCAGCAGCCTGACAGGGTACCAAGAGACCCAGTACTTC. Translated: CASSLTGYQETQYF.

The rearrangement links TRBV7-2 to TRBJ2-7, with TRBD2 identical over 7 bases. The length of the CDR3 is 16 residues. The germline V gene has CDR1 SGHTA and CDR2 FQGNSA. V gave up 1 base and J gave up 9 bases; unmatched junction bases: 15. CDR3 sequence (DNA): TGTGCCAGCAGCTTAGGATTGGTAGGGGAGGGCCGGTTGCAGTACTTC. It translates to CASSLGLVGEGRLQYF.

Here the CDR3 DNA reads TGTGCCAGCAGCTCTAATTGGCTAGCGGGTTCACAGTACTTC. Its protein product is CASSSNWLAGSQYF. The V call is TRBV7-9, the J call TRBJ2-5; TRBD2 agrees at 8 bases. The V and J ends lost 4 bases and 11 bases, in that order; junction bases with no gene match: 12. The CDR3 totals 14 residues. Germline V CDR1 and CDR2: SEHNR, FQNEAQ (reference sequence).

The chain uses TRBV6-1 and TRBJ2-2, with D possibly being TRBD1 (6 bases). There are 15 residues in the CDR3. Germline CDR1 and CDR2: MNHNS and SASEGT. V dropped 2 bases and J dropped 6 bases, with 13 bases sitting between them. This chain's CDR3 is CASSEWTAEAGELFF. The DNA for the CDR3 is TGTGCCAGCAGTGAATGGACAGCAGAGGCCGGGGAGCTGTTTTTT.

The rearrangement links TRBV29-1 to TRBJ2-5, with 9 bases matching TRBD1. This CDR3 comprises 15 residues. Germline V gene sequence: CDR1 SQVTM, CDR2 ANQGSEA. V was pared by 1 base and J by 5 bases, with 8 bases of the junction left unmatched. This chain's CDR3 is CSVEGTGAILETQYF. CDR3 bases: TGCAGCGTTGAAGGGACAGGGGCAATCCTTGAGACCCAGTACTTC.